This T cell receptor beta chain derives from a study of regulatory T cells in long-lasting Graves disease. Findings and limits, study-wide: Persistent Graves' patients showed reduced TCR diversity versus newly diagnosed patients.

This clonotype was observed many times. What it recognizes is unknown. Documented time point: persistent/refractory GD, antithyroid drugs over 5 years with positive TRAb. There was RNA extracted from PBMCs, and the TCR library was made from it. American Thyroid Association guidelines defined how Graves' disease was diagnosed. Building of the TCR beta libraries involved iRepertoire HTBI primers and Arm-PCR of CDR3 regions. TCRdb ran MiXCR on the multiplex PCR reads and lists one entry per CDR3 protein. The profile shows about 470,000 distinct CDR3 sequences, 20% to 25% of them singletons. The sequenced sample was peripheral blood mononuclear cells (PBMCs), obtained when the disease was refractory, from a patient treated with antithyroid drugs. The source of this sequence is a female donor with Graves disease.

CDR3 region: CASTYPGTGINQPQHF. The DNA for the CDR3 is TGTGCCAGCACCTACCCCGGGACAGGGATCAATCAGCCCCAGCATTTT. The chain couples TRBV28 to TRBJ1-5; 9 nucleotides align to TRBD1. Germline-derived CDR1 and CDR2 are MDHEN and SYDVKM. The length of the CDR3 is 16 residues. Losses at the gene ends were 7 bases for V and 3 bases for J; bases not matched to a gene: 10.